A single sample gave rise to the 26 T cell receptor beta chains below, sequenced in a study of blood T cell repertoires in COVID-19. The method was immunoSEQ multiplex PCR; TCRdb's version includes in-frame clones alone and lacks a portion of them. The table lists fewer than 200,000 clones, approximately 90% of them singletons. Sequencing was done on a sample of peripheral blood. These receptors originate from a woman between 50 and 59 years old with acute or convalescent COVID-19.

The table lists this clone with a count of one. This chain links TRBV7-2 with TRBJ2-7; 9 bases fit TRBD2. After removal of 1 base from V and 3 bases from J, the junction contained 4 bases not matched to a gene. Germline V gene data show CDR1 as SGHTA and CDR2 as FQGNSA. This CDR3 region has 15 residues. CDR3 DNA sequence: TGTGCCAGCAGCTTAGTTAGCGGGAGTCTCTACGAGCAGTACTTC. The encoded protein is CASSLVSGSLYEQYF.

This chain joins TRBV11-2 and TRBJ1-1; a possible D gene is TRBD1 (5 bases). The CDR3 loop spans 14 amino acids. In germline, CDR1 is SGHAT, CDR2 FQNNGV. Trimming pared 1 base from V and 1 base from J, leaving 7 bases between. DNA for the CDR3: TGTGCCAGCAGCTTAGGAAGGGGGAACACTGAAGCTTTCTTT. This gives the protein CASSLGRGNTEAFF.

This chain links TRBV12-3 or TRBV12-4 with TRBJ1-2; possible D gene TRBD1, 5 bases. CDR3 size: 13 residues. V dropped 4 bases and J dropped 7 bases, with 13 bases sitting between them. CDR3 DNA: TGTGCCAGCAGTTCCTCAGGGTTACCTGGCTACACCTTC. Protein: CASSSSGLPGYTF.

The chain employs TRBV7-2 and TRBJ1-5, with 7 bases that match TRBD1. The CDR3 length is 16 residues. J gave up 0 bases and V 5 bases, and 7 bases lay outside the gene matches. Germline CDR1 reads SGHTA; CDR2 reads FQGNSA. This CDR3 is CASSPMGQISNQPQHF. The DNA for the CDR3 is TGTGCCAGCAGCCCAATGGGACAGATTAGCAATCAGCCCCAGCATTTT.

Only one count was recorded for this clone. The rearrangement uses TRBV7-2 and TRBJ1-2; no firm D call. The CDR3 has 16 amino acids. Germline assignment: CDR1 SGHTA and CDR2 FQGNSA. With 5 bases removed from V and 1 base from J, the gap between germline ends came to 17 bases. CDR3 in DNA: TGTGCCAGCAGCCCCAGGAACCCTGGGCGTAACTATGGCTACACCTTC. It translates to CASSPRNPGRNYGYTF.

This clone is a singleton in its sample. The chain combines TRBV11-2 with TRBJ2-3, with 13 bases lining up with TRBD2. CDR3 length equals 16 residues. Germline CDR1 is SGHAT and CDR2 is FQNNGV. J gave up 6 bases and V 4 bases, and 7 bases lay outside the gene matches. This chain's CDR3 is CASSSGLAGVSDTQYF. Here the CDR3 DNA reads TGTGCCAGCAGCTCCGGACTAGCGGGAGTATCTGATACGCAGTATTTT.

V usage is TRBV6-2 or TRBV6-3 and J usage is TRBJ1-2; D possibly corresponds to TRBD1 (5 bases). Trimming took 6 bases from V and 3 from J, leaving 17 bases between them. The CDR3 has 15 amino acids. Germline CDR1 and CDR2: MNHEY and SVGEGT. CDR3 DNA sequence: TGTGCCAGCAGCCACCCCAGCGACAGCCACTATGGCTACACCTTC. This translates into CASSHPSDSHYGYTF.

There are a few counts of this clone. The V and J genes are TRBV7-2 and TRBJ1-5; D call uncertain. The germline V gene encodes CDR1 SGHTA and CDR2 FQGNSA. Trimming stripped 0 bases from V and 0 bases from J, with 3 bases between. The CDR3 has 14 residues. The CDR3 coding sequence is TGTGCCAGCAGCTTAGCGAGTAGCAATCAGCCCCAGCATTTT. Its protein product is CASSLASSNQPQHF.

The count of this clone is one. The chain carries TRBV6-2 or TRBV6-3 and TRBJ1-5; 9 bases match TRBD1. The CDR3 spans 14 residues. The trim removed 5 bases at V and 6 bases at J, leaving 5 bases unmatched. CDR1 and CDR2 (germline): MNHEY, SVGEGT. In DNA form, the CDR3 reads TGTGCCAGCAGTCAGACAGGGGGGTTTCAGCCCCAGCATTTT. Translated: CASSQTGGFQPQHF.

The chain recombines TRBV5-5 with TRBJ2-2, with D tentatively TRBD2 (6 bases). Per the germline V gene, CDR1 is SGHKS and CDR2 is YYEKEE (reference sequence). The CDR3 totals 13 residues. Trimming removed 4 bases from V and 7 bases from J, with 11 bases in between. The CDR3 region is CASSPRGGGELFF. CDR3 bases: TGTGCCAGCAGCCCAAGGGGAGGCGGGGAGCTGTTTTTT.

J is TRBJ2-7 and V is TRBV5-1; TRBD2 matches at 13 bases. The CDR3 covers 14 residues. Trimming at V came to 3 bases and at J to 6 bases, leaving 3 bases not matched to a gene. The V gene's germline CDR1 is SGHRS and CDR2 YFSETQ. The CDR3 DNA reads TGCGCCAGCAGCTATGGGACTAGCGGGGTCGAGCAGTACTTC. This encodes CASSYGTSGVEQYF.

This chain links TRBV30 with TRBJ1-2, with D maybe TRBD1 (5 bases). The V gene's germline CDR1 is GTSNPN and CDR2 SVGIG (reference sequence). Trimming stripped 0 bases from V and 5 bases from J, with 19 bases between. The CDR3 is 16 residues long. CDR3 in amino acids: CAWSVQSGGVRYGYTF. For the CDR3, the DNA is TGTGCCTGGAGTGTACAGTCCGGGGGGGTTAGGTATGGCTACACCTTC.

The chain employs TRBV30 and TRBJ2-7; 8 nucleotides align to TRBD1. CDR3 length: 12 amino acids. The V segment lost 4 bases and the J segment 4 bases; nucleotides outside the gene matches: 3. CDR1 and CDR2 (germline): GTSNPN, SVGIG (reference sequence). The CDR3 nucleotides are TGTGCCTGGACAGGGGGCACTTACGAGCAGTACTTC. The encoded protein is CAWTGGTYEQYF. The variable domain in full, with the rest retrieved from reference TRBV30 and TRBJ2-7, is SQTIHQWPATLVQPVGSPLSLECTVEGTSNPNLYWYRQAAGRGLQLLFYSVGIGQISSEVPQNLSASRPQDRQFILSSKKLLLSDSGFYLCAWTGGTYEQYFGPGTRLTVT.

The chain has TRBV12-3 or TRBV12-4 and TRBJ2-3, with no clear D. The CDR3 spans 11 residues. Trimming took off 7 bases at V and 1 base at J, with 3 bases between the two ends. CDR3 coding DNA: TGTGCCAGCACGGGCACAGATACGCAGTATTTT. It specifies CASTGTDTQYF.

The chain employs TRBV29-1 and TRBJ2-1; 7 bases map to TRBD2. After removal of 4 bases from V and 2 bases from J, the junction contained 5 bases not matched to a gene. Germline V gene sequence: CDR1 SQVTM, CDR2 ANQGSEA. The CDR3 spans 14 residues. DNA for the CDR3: TGCAGCGTTGCCCTTGCGGGAGCCTACAATGAGCAGTTCTTC. It codes for CSVALAGAYNEQFF.

This sequence joins TRBV18 and TRBJ1-1; 9 bases line up with TRBD1. CDR3 length: 16 residues. Trimming cost V 6 bases and J 2 bases; bases outside gene matches: 10. From germline, CDR1 is KGHSH and CDR2 LQKENI. The CDR3: CASSLGQGDLNTEAFF. The CDR3 nucleotides are TGTGCCAGCTCTCTGGGACAGGGAGATTTAAACACTGAAGCTTTCTTT.

This rearrangement joins TRBV29-1 to TRBJ2-5, with a weak D call TRBD1 (5 bases). V was clipped by 2 bases and J by 2 bases, with 12 bases between them. The CDR3 has 14 residues. Germline V gene sequence: CDR1 SQVTM, CDR2 ANQGSEA. The CDR3 region is CSVESHPGQETQYF. In DNA, the CDR3 is TGCAGCGTTGAATCCCACCCAGGGCAAGAGACCCAGTACTTC. Filled out from reference TRBV29-1 and TRBJ2-5, the complete variable domain reads SAVISQKPSRDICQRGTSLTIQCQVDSQVTMMFWYRQQPGQSLTLIATANQGSEATYESGFVIDKFPISRPNLTFSTLTVSNMSPEDSSIYLCSVESHPGQETQYFGPGTRLLVL.

The genes are TRBV10-3 and TRBJ1-5; no reliable D call. The CDR3 consists of 12 residues. Germline CDR1 reads ENHRY; CDR2 reads SYGVKD. V shed 4 bases and J shed 1 base, with 2 bases lying between them. CDR3 sequence (DNA): TGTGCCATCAGTGTAAGCAATCAGCCCCAGCATTTT. It encodes CAISVSNQPQHF.

V gene TRBV30 combines with J gene TRBJ1-2, with a weak D call TRBD1 (6 bases). V dropped 2 bases and J dropped 2 bases, with 9 bases sitting between them. The CDR3 consists of 13 residues. CDR1 and CDR2 from the germline V gene are GTSNPN and SVGIG (reference sequence). CDR3 in amino acids: CAWSSQGNYGYTF. Here the CDR3 DNA reads TGTGCCTGGAGTTCTCAGGGGAACTATGGCTACACCTTC.

The chain recombines TRBV4-3 with TRBJ2-1; tentatively, D is TRBD1 (6 bases). V gave up 3 bases and J gave up 6 bases, with 9 bases separating them. This CDR3 has 13 amino acids. The germline V gene encodes CDR1 LGHNA and CDR2 YSLEER. The CDR3 loop is CASSQDRINEQFF. CDR3 sequence (DNA): TGCGCCAGCAGCCAGGACAGAATCAATGAGCAGTTCTTC.

This clone was seen only once. The J gene is TRBJ2-2, the V gene TRBV29-1, with a weak D call TRBD2 (6 bases). CDR3 size: 13 residues. Germline lookup yields CDR1 SQVTM and CDR2 ANQGSEA. Trimming removed 4 bases from V and 5 bases from J, with 11 bases in between. CDR3 amino acids: CSVGAGSTGELFF. For the CDR3, the DNA is TGCAGCGTTGGTGCGGGATCGACCGGGGAGCTGTTTTTT.

The chain links TRBV11-3 to TRBJ2-4; the match to TRBD1 covers 7 bases. The CDR3 covers 15 residues. CDR1 and CDR2 from the germline V gene are SGHNT and YENEEA. With 4 bases clipped from V and 1 base from J, the junction kept 4 bases outside the gene matches. CDR3 protein: CASSSGTDAKNIQYF. CDR3 bases: TGTGCCAGCAGCTCCGGGACAGACGCCAAAAACATTCAGTACTTC. The whole variable domain, remainder taken from reference TRBV11-3 and TRBJ2-4, is EAGVVQSPRYKIIEKKQPVAFWCNPISGHNTLYWYLQNLGQGPELLIRYENEEAVDDSQLPKDRFSAERLKGVDSTLKIQPAELGDSAVYLCASSSGTDAKNIQYFGAGTRLSVL.

This chain connects TRBV7-2 to TRBJ1-2, with a weak D call TRBD1 (5 bases). The CDR3 is 14 residues long. From germline, CDR1 is SGHTA and CDR2 FQGNSA. V shed 5 bases and J shed 3 bases, with 13 bases lying between them. In nucleotides, the CDR3 is TGTGCCAGCAGCCGCGGAATAGGGGACTATGGCTACACCTTC. Amino acid sequence: CASSRGIGDYGYTF.

The chain joins TRBV9 to TRBJ2-1; D is possibly TRBD2 (6 bases). The ends were cut back, 3 bases at V and 8 bases at J, with 24 bases in the middle. Germline values: CDR1 SGDLS, CDR2 YYNGEE. CDR3 size: 17 residues. Here the CDR3 reads CASSGQPGLGVGDEQFF. The CDR3 DNA follows: TGTGCCAGCAGCGGCCAGCCGGGACTGGGCGTCGGGGATGAGCAGTTCTTC.

The chain links TRBV7-6 to TRBJ1-4, with TRBD1 matching 12 bases. V lost 2 bases, J lost 1 base, and 8 bases stayed unmatched. In germline, CDR1 is SGHVS, CDR2 FNYEAQ. CDR3 length equals 19 residues. DNA for the CDR3: TGTGCCAGCAGCTTAAGACGGGACAGGGGGCACAAAACTAATGAAAAACTGTTTTTT. The encoded protein is CASSLRRDRGHKTNEKLFF. The whole variable domain, filled in from reference TRBV7-6 and TRBJ1-4, reads GAGVSQSPRYKVTKRGQDVALRCDPISGHVSLYWYRQALGQGPEFLTYFNYEAQQDKSGLPNDRFSAERPEGSISTLTIQRTEQRDSAMYRCASSLRRDRGHKTNEKLFFGSGTQLSVL.

The rearrangement uses TRBV5-5 and TRBJ1-4; 7 bases line up with TRBD1. The CDR3 runs to 16 residues. Germline CDR1 is SGHKS and CDR2 is YYEKEE (reference sequence). V gave up 4 bases and J gave up 0 bases; unmatched junction bases: 6. The CDR3 DNA reads TGTGCCAGCAGCGTGGACAGGAGTGCAACTAATGAAAAACTGTTTTTT. It translates to CASSVDRSATNEKLFF.